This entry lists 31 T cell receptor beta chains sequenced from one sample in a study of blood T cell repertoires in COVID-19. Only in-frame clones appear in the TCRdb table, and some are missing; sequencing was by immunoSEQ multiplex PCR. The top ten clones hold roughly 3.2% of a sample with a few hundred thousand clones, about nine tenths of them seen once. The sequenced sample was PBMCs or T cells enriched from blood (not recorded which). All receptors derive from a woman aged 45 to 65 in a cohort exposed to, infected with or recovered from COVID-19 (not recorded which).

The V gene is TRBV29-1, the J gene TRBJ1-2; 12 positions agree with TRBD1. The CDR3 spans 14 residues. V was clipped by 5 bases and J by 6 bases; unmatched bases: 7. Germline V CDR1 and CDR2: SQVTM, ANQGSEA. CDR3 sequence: CSVQAGTGGDGYTF. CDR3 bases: TGCAGCGTTCAGGCCGGGACAGGGGGCGATGGCTACACCTTC.

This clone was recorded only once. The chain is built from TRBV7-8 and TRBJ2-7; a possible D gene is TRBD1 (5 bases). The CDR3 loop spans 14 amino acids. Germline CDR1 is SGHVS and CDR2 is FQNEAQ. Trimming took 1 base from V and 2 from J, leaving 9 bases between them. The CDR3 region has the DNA TGTGCCAGCAGCTTAGGTAGACAGACCTACGAGCAGTACTTC. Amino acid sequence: CASSLGRQTYEQYF.

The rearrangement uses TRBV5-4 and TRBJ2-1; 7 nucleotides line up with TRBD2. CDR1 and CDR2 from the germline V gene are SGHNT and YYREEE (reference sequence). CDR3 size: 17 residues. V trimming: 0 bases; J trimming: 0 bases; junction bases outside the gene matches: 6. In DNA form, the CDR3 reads TGTGCCAGCAGCTTGGGTGACGGGGGGAGCTCCTACAATGAGCAGTTCTTC. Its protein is CASSLGDGGSSYNEQFF.

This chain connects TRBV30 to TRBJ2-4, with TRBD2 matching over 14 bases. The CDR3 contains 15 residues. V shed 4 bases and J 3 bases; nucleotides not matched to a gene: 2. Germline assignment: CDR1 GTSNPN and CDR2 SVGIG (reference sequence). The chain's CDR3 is CAWMGTSGGKNIQYF. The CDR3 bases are TGTGCCTGGATGGGGACTAGCGGGGGCAAAAACATTCAGTACTTC. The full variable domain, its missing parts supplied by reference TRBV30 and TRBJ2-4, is SQTIHQWPATLVQPVGSPLSLECTVEGTSNPNLYWYRQAAGRGLQLLFYSVGIGQISSEVPQNLSASRPQDRQFILSSKKLLLSDSGFYLCAWMGTSGGKNIQYFGAGTRLSVL.

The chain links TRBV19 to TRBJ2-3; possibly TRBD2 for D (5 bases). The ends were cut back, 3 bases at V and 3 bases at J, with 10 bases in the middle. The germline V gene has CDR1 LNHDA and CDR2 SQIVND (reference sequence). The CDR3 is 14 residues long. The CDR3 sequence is CASSMGEATDTQYF. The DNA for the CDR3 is TGTGCCAGTAGTATGGGAGAGGCAACAGATACGCAGTATTTT. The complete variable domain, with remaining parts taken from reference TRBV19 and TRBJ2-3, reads DGGITQSPKYLFRKEGQNVTLSCEQNLNHDAMYWYRQDPGQGLRLIYYSQIVNDFQKGDIAEGYSVSREKKESFPLTVTSAQKNPTAFYLCASSMGEATDTQYFGPGTRLTVL.

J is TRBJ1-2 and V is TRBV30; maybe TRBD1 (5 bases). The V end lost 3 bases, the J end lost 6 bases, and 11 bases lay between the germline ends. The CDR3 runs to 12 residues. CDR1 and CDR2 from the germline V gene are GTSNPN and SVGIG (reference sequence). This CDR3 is CAWSVVGDGYTF. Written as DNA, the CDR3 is TGTGCCTGGAGCGTCGTAGGGGATGGCTACACCTTC.

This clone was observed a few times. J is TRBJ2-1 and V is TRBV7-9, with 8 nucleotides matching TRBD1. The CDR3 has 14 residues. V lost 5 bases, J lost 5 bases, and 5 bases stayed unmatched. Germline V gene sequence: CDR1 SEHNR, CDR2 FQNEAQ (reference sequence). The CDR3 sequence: CASSLTGADNEQFF. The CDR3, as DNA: TGTGCCAGCAGCCTGACAGGGGCGGACAATGAGCAGTTCTTC.

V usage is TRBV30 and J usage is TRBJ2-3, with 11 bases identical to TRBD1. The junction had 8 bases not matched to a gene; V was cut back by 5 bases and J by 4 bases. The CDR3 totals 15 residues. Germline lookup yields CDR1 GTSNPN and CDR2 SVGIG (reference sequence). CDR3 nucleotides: TGTGCCTGGGACGGGGGGGACAGGGGGTCAGATACGCAGTATTTT. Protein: CAWDGGDRGSDTQYF.

CDR3 sequence reads: CAWRLPGGGEQFF. The CDR3 DNA reads as TGTGCCTGGAGACTGCCGGGGGGGGGTGAGCAGTTCTTC. V is TRBV30 and J is TRBJ2-1; 8 positions match TRBD2. Trimming cost V 3 bases and J 9 bases; bases outside gene matches: 7. CDR3 length: 13 amino acids. Germline CDR1 is GTSNPN and CDR2 is SVGIG (reference sequence).

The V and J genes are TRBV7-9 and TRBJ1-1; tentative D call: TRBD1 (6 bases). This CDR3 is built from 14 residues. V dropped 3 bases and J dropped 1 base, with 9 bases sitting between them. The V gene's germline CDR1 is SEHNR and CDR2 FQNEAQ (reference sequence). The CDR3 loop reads CASSLPQGNTEAFF. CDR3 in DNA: TGTGCCAGCAGCTTGCCACAGGGGAACACTGAAGCTTTCTTT.

As DNA, the CDR3 is TGTGCCAGCAGTGGGACAGGGCTAACGAACACTGAAGCTTTCTTT. Translation: CASSGTGLTNTEAFF. This rearrangement joins TRBV6-6 to TRBJ1-1; 9 bases fit TRBD1. CDR1 is MNHNY, CDR2 SVGAGI, per germline (reference sequence). The V segment lost 5 bases and the J segment 1 base; nucleotides outside the gene matches: 5. The CDR3 extends over 15 amino acids.

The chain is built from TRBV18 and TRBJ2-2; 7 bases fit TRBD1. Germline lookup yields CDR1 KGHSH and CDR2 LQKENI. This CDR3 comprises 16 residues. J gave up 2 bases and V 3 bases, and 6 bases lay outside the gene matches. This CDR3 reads CASSPQTGINTGELFF. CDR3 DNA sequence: TGTGCCAGCTCACCGCAGACAGGGATAAACACCGGGGAGCTGTTTTTT.

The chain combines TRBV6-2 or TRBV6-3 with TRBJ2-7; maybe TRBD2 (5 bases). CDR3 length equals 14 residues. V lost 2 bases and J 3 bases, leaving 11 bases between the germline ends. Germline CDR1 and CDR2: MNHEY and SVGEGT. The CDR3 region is CASSYVEGGYEQYF. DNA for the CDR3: TGTGCCAGCAGTTACGTAGAGGGTGGCTACGAGCAGTACTTC.

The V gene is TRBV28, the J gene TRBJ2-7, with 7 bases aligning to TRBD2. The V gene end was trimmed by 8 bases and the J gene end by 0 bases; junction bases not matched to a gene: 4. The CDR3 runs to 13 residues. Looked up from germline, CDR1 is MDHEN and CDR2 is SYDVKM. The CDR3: CASLAANSYEQYF. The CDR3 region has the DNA TGTGCCAGCCTAGCGGCGAACTCCTACGAGCAGTACTTC.

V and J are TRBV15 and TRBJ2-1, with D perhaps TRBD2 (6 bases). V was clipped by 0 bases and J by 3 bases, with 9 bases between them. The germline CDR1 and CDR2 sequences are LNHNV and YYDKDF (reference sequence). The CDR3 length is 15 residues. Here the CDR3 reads CATSRDRDFYNEQFF. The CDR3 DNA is TGTGCCACCAGCAGAGATAGGGACTTCTACAATGAGCAGTTCTTC.

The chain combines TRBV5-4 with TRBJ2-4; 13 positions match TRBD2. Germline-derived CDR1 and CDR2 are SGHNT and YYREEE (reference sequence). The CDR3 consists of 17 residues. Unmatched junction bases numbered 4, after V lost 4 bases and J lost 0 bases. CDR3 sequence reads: CASSRGLAGLAKNIQYF. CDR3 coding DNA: TGTGCCAGCAGCCGGGGACTAGCGGGGCTAGCCAAAAACATTCAGTACTTC.

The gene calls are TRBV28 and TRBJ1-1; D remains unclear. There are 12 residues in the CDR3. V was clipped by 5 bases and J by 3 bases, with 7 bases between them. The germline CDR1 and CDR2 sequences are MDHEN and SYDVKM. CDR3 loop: CASSARHTEAFF. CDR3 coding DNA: TGTGCCAGCAGTGCTAGGCACACTGAAGCTTTCTTT.

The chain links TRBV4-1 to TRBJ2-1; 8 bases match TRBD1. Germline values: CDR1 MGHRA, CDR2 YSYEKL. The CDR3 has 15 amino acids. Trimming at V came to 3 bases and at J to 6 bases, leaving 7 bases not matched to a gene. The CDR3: CASSQGQAGTNEQFF. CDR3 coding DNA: TGCGCCAGCAGCCAGGGACAGGCCGGGACCAATGAGCAGTTCTTC.

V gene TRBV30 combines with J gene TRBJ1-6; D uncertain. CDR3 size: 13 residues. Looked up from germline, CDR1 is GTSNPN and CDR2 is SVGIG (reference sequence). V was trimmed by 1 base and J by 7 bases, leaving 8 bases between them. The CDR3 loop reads CAWSEQKNSPLHF. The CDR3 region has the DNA TGTGCCTGGAGTGAACAGAAGAATTCACCCCTCCACTTT.

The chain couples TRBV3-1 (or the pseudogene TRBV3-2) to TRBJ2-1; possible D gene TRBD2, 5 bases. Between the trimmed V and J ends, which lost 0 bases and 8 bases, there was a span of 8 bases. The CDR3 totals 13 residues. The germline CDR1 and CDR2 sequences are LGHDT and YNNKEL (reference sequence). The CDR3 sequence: CASSQEGRDEQFF. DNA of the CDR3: TGTGCCAGCAGCCAAGAAGGGAGAGATGAGCAGTTCTTC.

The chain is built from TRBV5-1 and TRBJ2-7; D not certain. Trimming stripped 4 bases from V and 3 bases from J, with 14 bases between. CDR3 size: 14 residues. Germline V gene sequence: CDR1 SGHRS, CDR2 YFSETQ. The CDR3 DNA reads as TGCGCCAGCAGCGCCCACCCCGCGGACTACGAGCAGTACTTC. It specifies CASSAHPADYEQYF.

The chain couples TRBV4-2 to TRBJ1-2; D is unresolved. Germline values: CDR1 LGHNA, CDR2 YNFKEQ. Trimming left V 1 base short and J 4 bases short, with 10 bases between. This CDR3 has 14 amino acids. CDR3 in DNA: TGTGCCAGCAGCCAAGCGGGAATCCGCTATGGCTACACCTTC. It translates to CASSQAGIRYGYTF.

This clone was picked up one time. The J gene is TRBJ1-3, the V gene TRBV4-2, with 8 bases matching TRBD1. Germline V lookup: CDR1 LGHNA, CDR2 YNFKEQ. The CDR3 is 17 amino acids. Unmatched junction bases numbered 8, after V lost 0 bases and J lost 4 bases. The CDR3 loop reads CASSQEVGQGRGNTIYF. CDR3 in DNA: TGTGCCAGCAGCCAAGAGGTCGGACAGGGCCGGGGAAACACCATATATTTT.

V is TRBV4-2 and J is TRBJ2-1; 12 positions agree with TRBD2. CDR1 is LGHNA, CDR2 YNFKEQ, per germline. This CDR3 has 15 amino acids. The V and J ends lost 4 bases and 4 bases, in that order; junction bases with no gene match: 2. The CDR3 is CASSPLAGGYNEQFF. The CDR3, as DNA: TGTGCCAGCAGCCCACTAGCGGGGGGATACAATGAGCAGTTCTTC.

The CDR3 DNA follows: TGTGCCAGCAGTTCCTACTCTGGAAACACCATATATTTT. Amino acids: CASSSYSGNTIYF. The chain employs TRBV6-5 and TRBJ1-3; D remains unclear. The CDR3 is 13 residues long. V was pared by 4 bases and J by 0 bases, with 4 bases between. CDR1 is MNHEY and CDR2 is SVGAGI in the germline V gene.

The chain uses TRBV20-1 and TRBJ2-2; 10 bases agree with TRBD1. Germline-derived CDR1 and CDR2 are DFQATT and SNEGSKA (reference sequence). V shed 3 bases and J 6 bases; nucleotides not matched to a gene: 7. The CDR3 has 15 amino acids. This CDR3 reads CSASRGTGVPGELFF. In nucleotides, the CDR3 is TGCAGTGCTAGTCGCGGGACAGGGGTTCCCGGGGAGCTGTTTTTT.

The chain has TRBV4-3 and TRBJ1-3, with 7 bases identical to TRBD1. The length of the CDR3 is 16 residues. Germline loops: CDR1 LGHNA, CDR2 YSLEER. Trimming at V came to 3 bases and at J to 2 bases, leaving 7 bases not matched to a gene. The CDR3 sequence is CASSQTGLAPGNTIYF. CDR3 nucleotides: TGCGCCAGCAGCCAGACAGGGCTGGCTCCTGGAAACACCATATATTTT.

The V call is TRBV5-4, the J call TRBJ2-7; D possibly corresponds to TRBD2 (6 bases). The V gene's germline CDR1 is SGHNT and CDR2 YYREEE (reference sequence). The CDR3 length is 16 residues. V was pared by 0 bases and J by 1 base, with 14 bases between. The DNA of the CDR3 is TGTGCCAGCAGCTTGGCCGGAGGGGCGATATCCTACGAGCAGTACTTC. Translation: CASSLAGGAISYEQYF.

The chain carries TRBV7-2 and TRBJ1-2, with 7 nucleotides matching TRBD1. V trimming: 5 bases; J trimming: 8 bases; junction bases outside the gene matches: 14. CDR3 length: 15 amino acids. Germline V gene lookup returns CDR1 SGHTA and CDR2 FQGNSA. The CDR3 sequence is CASSTTGTAAWGYTF. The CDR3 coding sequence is TGTGCCAGCAGCACCACCGGGACAGCCGCTTGGGGCTACACCTTC.

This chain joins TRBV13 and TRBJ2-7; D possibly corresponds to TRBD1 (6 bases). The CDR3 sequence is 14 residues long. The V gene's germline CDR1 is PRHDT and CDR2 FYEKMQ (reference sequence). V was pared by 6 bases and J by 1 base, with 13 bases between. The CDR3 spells CASSFDRLSYEQYF. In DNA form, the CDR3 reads TGTGCCAGCAGTTTCGACAGGTTATCCTACGAGCAGTACTTC.

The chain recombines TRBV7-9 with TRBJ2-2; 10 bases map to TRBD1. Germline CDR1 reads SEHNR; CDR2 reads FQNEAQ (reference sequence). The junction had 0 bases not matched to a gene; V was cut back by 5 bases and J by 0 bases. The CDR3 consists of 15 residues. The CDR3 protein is CASSGQGANTGELFF. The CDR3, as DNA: TGTGCCAGCAGCGGACAGGGGGCGAACACCGGGGAGCTGTTTTTT. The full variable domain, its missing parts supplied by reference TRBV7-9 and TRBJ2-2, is DTGVSQNPRHKITKRGQNVTFRCDPISEHNRLYWYRQTLGQGPEFLTYFQNEAQLEKSRLLSDRFSAERPKGSFSTLEIQRTEQGDSAMYLCASSGQGANTGELFFGEGSRLTVL.